Described below is a single TCR beta chain sequence and its context. It lacks a known antigen. It has no much larger one-base neighbor in the sample; base qualities were not kept. According to the study, the label for this sample's time point signals: baseline before first vaccination. Samples from vaccinated people were obtained from the UK trials COV001 and COV002, which included a single-blind randomized controlled phase 2/3 trial of AZD1222 (ChAdOx1 nCoV-19) in healthy adults. For TCRbeta chain sequencing, PBMC samples were collected from trial participants at day 0 and at day 28 after the second dose. This sample is drawn from a study of T cell responses to AZD1222 COVID-19 vaccine (dated by TCRdb to about 2021). With regard to the full study: AZD1222 recipients given second doses at about 4 weeks or at about 12 weeks were pooled, since spike-specific TCR depth and breadth were not found to differ between the two schedules. TCR sequencing was performed for about 240 trial participants, of whom 200 to 210 were given two doses of AZD1222 and approximately 25 were given two doses of MenACWY control vaccine. Trial participants were enrolled by age into 18-55, 56-69 and 70-plus year subgroups, with roughly 160, 29 and 62 TCR-sequenced participants respectively.

The CDR3 regions of human TCRbeta chains were analyzed by immunosequencing. The paper's processing steps were these. TCRs in the repertoires were compared against a reference library of SARS-CoV-2-specific TCRs that had been generated with the MIRA antigen-specificity platform. Breadth was defined as the fraction of unique TCRs that were SARS-CoV-2-associated. Depth was defined as the fraction of total T cells that were SARS-CoV-2-associated. Using the MIRA data, every spike-specific TCR was mapped to the spike region that the TCR reacted to and assigned to either a CD4 or a CD8 class. Log10-transformed breadth and depth values were compared by one-way ANOVA with Sidak's multiple comparisons tests. Imported from immuneACCESS, the table was reduced by TCRdb to in-frame sequences with V and J called. These copies leave out some clones; in studies compared against another copy, an unresolved V gene accounts for under half, and the cause of the remainder is not known. V, J and clone size were drawn from that table, and D and trimming were deduced from the DNA. For this sample the table gives roughly 110,000 clones, of which about 85% were detected only once. The ten largest clones represent around 4.3% of the sample.

V is pared back by 4 bases and J by 3 bases, with 17 bases lying between the germline termini. The CDR3 runs 16 amino acids, cysteine and phenylalanine included. Only the CDR3 DNA is retained, 48 bases long and in frame from the first base. The germline V gene (reference sequence) supplies CDR1 LNHDA and CDR2 SQIVND. Study-wide conclusions, independent of this receptor: In the small 56-69-year group, the increase in depth fell short of significance, most likely because of low power. Because no samples from the day 14 peak response were available, repertoires could be characterized only after the peak T cell response. Conclusions about previously exposed vaccinees are limited because only five to seven AZD1222 recipients were SARS-CoV-2 seropositive at baseline. Participants were mostly white British and included more females than males, and it was suggested by the authors that clonal diversity may have been underestimated. Spike-specific TCR breadth and depth rose significantly after two AZD1222 doses compared with day 0 and with MenACWY recipients. Epitopes outside the regions mutated in the B.1.351 and B.1.1.7 variants were reportedly recognized by nearly half of the unique spike-specific TCRs. CD4 TCRs associated with the vaccine covered the entire spike protein, and the dominant responses were in regions 160-218 and 743-854.

The rearrangement combines TRBV19 with TRBJ2-3; the D call is possibly TRBD1 or TRBD2, each sharing 6 bases. Sequences were derived from peripheral blood, sampled on day 0 of AZD1222 vaccination. The clonotype comes from an adult in good health. CDR3 protein: CASSNGPTGRTDTQYF. The nucleotides are TGTGCCAGTAGTAACGGACCCACAGGGAGGACAGATACGCAGTATTTT.